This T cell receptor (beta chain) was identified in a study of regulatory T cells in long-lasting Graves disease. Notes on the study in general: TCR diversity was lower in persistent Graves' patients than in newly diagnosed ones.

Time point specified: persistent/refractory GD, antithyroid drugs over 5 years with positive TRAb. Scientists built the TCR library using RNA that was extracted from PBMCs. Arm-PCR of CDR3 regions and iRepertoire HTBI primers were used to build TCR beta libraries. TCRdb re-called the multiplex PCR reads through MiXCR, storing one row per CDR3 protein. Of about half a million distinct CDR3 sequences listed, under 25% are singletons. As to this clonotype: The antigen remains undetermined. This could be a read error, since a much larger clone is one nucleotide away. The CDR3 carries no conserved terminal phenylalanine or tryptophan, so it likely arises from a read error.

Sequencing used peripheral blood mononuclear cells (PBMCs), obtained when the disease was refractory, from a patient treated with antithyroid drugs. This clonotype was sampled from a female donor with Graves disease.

The chain's CDR3 is CASSGLAGISEQYL. The CDR3 coding sequence is TGTGCCAGCAGTGGACTAGCGGGAATCAGCGAGCAGTACCTC. V and J are TRBV2 and TRBJ2-7, with 11 bases aligning to TRBD2. CDR3 length equals 14 residues. Germline trimming cut 4 bases from V and 6 bases from J; bases unmatched to any gene: 5. Germline CDR1 reads SNHLY; CDR2 reads FYNNEI.